Following are 23 T cell receptor beta chains from one sample sequenced in a study of cytomegalovirus exposure and HLA in healthy donors. Primers for the PCR totalled 60 Vbeta and 13 Jbeta. Libraries were prepared by immunoSEQ multiplex PCR; TCRdb keeps only in-frame clonotypes and omits some of them. The data show roughly 300,000 clones, 80% to 90% seen once. Material: PBMCs. The origin of the receptors is a man in his forties or fifties in good health and CMV-seropositive.

The chain joins TRBV7-3 to TRBJ2-1; 10 bases align to TRBD1. Germline loops: CDR1 SGHTA, CDR2 FQGTGA. The CDR3 spans 16 residues. Trimming took 6 bases from V and 9 from J; bases not matched to a gene: 14. The CDR3 here is CASRRSGTGVVGEQFF. The CDR3 DNA reads TGTGCCAGCAGAAGATCCGGGACAGGGGTTGTCGGTGAGCAGTTCTTC.

The genes are TRBV6-5 and TRBJ2-5; 11 bases map to TRBD2. The CDR3 extends over 15 amino acids. Germline V gene sequence: CDR1 MNHEY, CDR2 SVGAGI. The V and J ends lost 5 bases and 1 base, in that order; junction bases with no gene match: 3. CDR3 amino acids: CASSGLAGFQETQYF. The CDR3 nucleotides are TGTGCCAGCAGTGGACTAGCGGGCTTCCAAGAGACCCAGTACTTC.

The genes are TRBV15 and TRBJ2-7, with D possibly matching TRBD2 (6 bases). Per germline, CDR1 LNHNV and CDR2 YYDKDF (reference sequence). The V end was cut by 5 bases, the J end by 3 bases, with 17 bases between. This CDR3 contains 15 residues. This CDR3 reads CATSRFPDGSYEQYF. The CDR3 nucleotides read TGTGCCACCAGCCGCTTCCCGGACGGGAGCTACGAGCAGTACTTC.

To note about this clone: The sample contains more than one DNA sequence encoding this CDR3. The rearrangement uses TRBV9 and TRBJ2-1, with 7 bases identical to TRBD2. This CDR3 has 13 residues. The V segment lost 0 bases and the J segment 10 bases; nucleotides outside the gene matches: 4. The V gene's germline CDR1 is SGDLS and CDR2 YYNGEE. The CDR3 nucleotides read TGTGCCAGCAGCGTAGACCCCGGGGGGGAGCAGTTCTTC. This gives the protein CASSVDPGGEQFF.

This clone was picked up a small number of times. CDR3 region: CASNSGTGNTEAFF. The CDR3 DNA is TGTGCCAGCAACTCCGGGACAGGGAACACTGAAGCTTTCTTT. This chain links TRBV6-5 with TRBJ1-1; 8 bases align to TRBD1. This CDR3 region has 14 residues. V was clipped by 7 bases and J by 1 base; unmatched bases: 5. Per the germline V gene, CDR1 is MNHEY and CDR2 is SVGAGI.

This clone was picked up one time. The chain combines TRBV28 with TRBJ1-4; no firm D call. The V gene's germline CDR1 is MDHEN and CDR2 SYDVKM. The germline V and J ends were trimmed by 0 bases and 3 bases, with 8 bases remaining between them. The length of the CDR3 is 15 residues. CDR3 loop: CASSLWQRPNEKLFF. The CDR3 DNA follows: TGTGCCAGCAGTTTATGGCAGAGGCCTAATGAAAAACTGTTTTTT.

The chain joins TRBV5-5 to TRBJ2-1; weak D call: TRBD1 (6 bases). This CDR3 is 14 amino acids long. Looked up from germline, CDR1 is SGHKS and CDR2 is YYEKEE (reference sequence). V lost 2 bases and J lost 6, with 12 bases in between. The CDR3 DNA follows: TGTGCCAGCAGCTTTGGGCTAGGGGGCAATGAGCAGTTCTTC. Amino acids: CASSFGLGGNEQFF.

This chain connects TRBV9 to TRBJ1-1; a weak D match, TRBD1 (6 bases). The CDR3 runs 14 residues. CDR1 and CDR2 from the germline V gene are SGDLS and YYNGEE. Between the trimmed V and J ends, which lost 4 bases and 1 base, there was a span of 11 bases. CDR3 nucleotide sequence: TGTGCCAGCAGCCTCACAGGGCGGAACACTGAAGCTTTCTTT. It is translated as CASSLTGRNTEAFF.

This chain connects TRBV5-4 to TRBJ2-2; 12 nucleotides match TRBD2. From germline, CDR1 is SGHNT and CDR2 YYREEE (reference sequence). CDR3 length: 19 residues. Trimming cost V 2 bases and J 4 bases; bases outside gene matches: 12. The CDR3 loop is CASSLGPILAGGRTGELFF. As DNA, the CDR3 is TGTGCCAGCAGCTTAGGACCGATACTAGCGGGAGGCCGCACCGGGGAGCTGTTTTTT. Supplemented by reference TRBV5-4 and TRBJ2-2, the full variable domain reads ETGVTQSPTHLIKTRGQQVTLRCSSQSGHNTVSWYQQALGQGPQFIFQYYREEENGRGNFPPRFSGLQFPNYSSELNVNALELDDSALYLCASSLGPILAGGRTGELFFGEGSRLTVL.

This rearrangement joins TRBV19 to TRBJ2-7, with a weak D call TRBD1 (5 bases). Trimming shortened V by 5 bases and J by 7 bases, and 15 bases separated the two germline ends. Germline CDR1 reads LNHDA; CDR2 reads SQIVND (reference sequence). The CDR3 runs 13 residues. The CDR3 is CASSARTRREQYF. In nucleotides, the CDR3 is TGTGCCAGTAGTGCCCGGACAAGGCGGGAGCAGTACTTC.

The J gene is TRBJ1-2, the V gene TRBV6-5; 7 positions agree with TRBD1. The CDR3 extends over 14 amino acids. The V gene's germline CDR1 is MNHEY and CDR2 SVGAGI. Unmatched junction bases numbered 4, after V lost 4 bases and J lost 2 bases. This chain's CDR3 is CASSFRGANYGYTF. The DNA of the CDR3 is TGTGCCAGCAGTTTCAGGGGGGCGAACTATGGCTACACCTTC.

This sequence joins TRBV19 and TRBJ2-7, with 7 nucleotides matching TRBD2. With 7 bases clipped from V and 6 bases from J, the junction kept 18 bases outside the gene matches. CDR1 is LNHDA, CDR2 SQIVND, per germline (reference sequence). CDR3 length: 16 residues. The CDR3 region is CASTPLGGTPSSEQYF. CDR3 DNA: TGTGCCAGTACCCCGCTGGGAGGGACCCCAAGTTCCGAGCAGTACTTC.

The V and J genes are TRBV28 and TRBJ2-1, with 8 bases matching TRBD2. The V gene's germline CDR1 is MDHEN and CDR2 SYDVKM. Trimming cost V 8 bases and J 8 bases; bases outside gene matches: 8. The CDR3 sequence is 13 residues long. CDR3 amino acids: CASVSGTFYEQFF. The CDR3 DNA reads as TGTGCCAGCGTTAGCGGGACTTTCTATGAGCAGTTCTTC.

V usage is TRBV7-9 and J usage is TRBJ2-5; D not certain. The germline gives CDR1 SEHNR, CDR2 FQNEAQ (reference sequence). V was cut by 2 bases and J by 2 bases, with 6 bases left in between. This CDR3 has 13 amino acids. The CDR3 DNA sequence: TGTGCCAGCAGCTTAACAGTACAAGAGACCCAGTACTTC. It yields the protein CASSLTVQETQYF.

The chain employs TRBV19 and TRBJ1-2; D call uncertain. The germline V gene encodes CDR1 LNHDA and CDR2 SQIVND (reference sequence). Trimming left V 7 bases short and J 0 bases short, with 9 bases between. The CDR3 covers 13 residues. This CDR3 reads CASKGSTNYGYTF. The CDR3 bases are TGTGCCAGTAAAGGGAGTACTAACTATGGCTACACCTTC.

This chain links TRBV5-1 with TRBJ2-5, with TRBD1 identical over 7 bases. CDR1 is SGHRS, CDR2 YFSETQ, per germline. Trimming removed 0 bases from V and 0 bases from J; junction bases left unmatched: 2. This CDR3 comprises 15 residues. The CDR3 sequence is CASSLADRDQETQYF. CDR3 in DNA: TGCGCCAGCAGCTTGGCTGACAGGGACCAAGAGACCCAGTACTTC. Using reference TRBV5-1 and TRBJ2-5 for the parts outside the CDR3, the full variable domain is KAGVTQTPRYLIKTRGQQVTLSCSPISGHRSVSWYQQTPGQGLQFLFEYFSETQRNKGNFPGRFSGRQFSNSRSEMNVSTLELGDSALYLCASSLADRDQETQYFGPGTRLLVL.

V and J are TRBV27 and TRBJ1-1; no clear D gene. Germline V gene lookup returns CDR1 MNHEY and CDR2 SMNVEV (reference sequence). V shed 3 bases and J shed 2 bases, with 10 bases lying between them. The CDR3 contains 14 residues. The CDR3 loop reads CASSLAGVNTEAFF. In DNA form, the CDR3 reads TGTGCCAGCAGTTTGGCCGGGGTTAACACTGAAGCTTTCTTT.

The V call is TRBV5-6, the J call TRBJ2-3; 10 positions match TRBD2. Germline V gene data show CDR1 as SGHDT and CDR2 as YYEEEE. CDR3 size: 17 residues. The ends lost 2 bases at V and 0 bases at J; junction bases unmatched: 6. CDR3 protein: CASSFLTSGSSTDTQYF. For the CDR3, the DNA is TGTGCCAGCAGCTTCTTGACTAGCGGGTCTAGCACAGATACGCAGTATTTT. Filled out from reference TRBV5-6 and TRBJ2-3, the complete variable domain reads DAGVTQSPTHLIKTRGQQVTLRCSPKSGHDTVSWYQQALGQGPQFIFQYYEEEERQRGNFPDRFSGHQFPNYSSELNVNALLLGDSALYLCASSFLTSGSSTDTQYFGPGTRLTVL.

V usage is TRBV4-2 and J usage is TRBJ2-3, with 7 bases matching TRBD2. The CDR3 runs 16 residues. From germline, CDR1 is LGHNA and CDR2 YNFKEQ. The V segment lost 4 bases and the J segment 9 bases; nucleotides outside the gene matches: 16. CDR3 loop: CASSPGNSGPKGTQYF. The DNA for the CDR3 is TGTGCCAGCAGCCCCGGTAATAGCGGGCCCAAAGGGACGCAGTATTTT.

V usage is TRBV2 and J usage is TRBJ2-5; 9 nucleotides line up with TRBD2. The CDR3 sequence is 16 residues long. Germline assignment: CDR1 SNHLY and CDR2 FYNNEI. After removal of 4 bases from V and 5 bases from J, the junction contained 11 bases not matched to a gene. The CDR3 loop reads CASSAVRGRAGETQYF. The CDR3 DNA sequence: TGTGCCAGCAGTGCGGTGCGCGGGAGGGCCGGGGAGACCCAGTACTTC. The whole variable domain, filled in from reference TRBV2 and TRBJ2-5, reads EPEVTQTPSHQVTQMGQEVILRCVPISNHLYFYWYRQILGQKVEFLVSFYNNEISEKSEIFDDQFSVERPDGSNFTLKIRSTKLEDSAMYFCASSAVRGRAGETQYFGPGTRLLVL.

The chain uses TRBV7-2 and TRBJ2-7; D possibly corresponds to TRBD2 (6 bases). Trimming removed 5 bases at V and 3 bases at J, with 11 bases between. The CDR3 spans 13 residues. Per germline, CDR1 SGHTA and CDR2 FQGNSA. The CDR3 DNA follows: TGTGCCAGCAGCACCGACGGGGGCTACGAGCAGTACTTC. It is translated as CASSTDGGYEQYF.

The chain links TRBV25-1 to TRBJ1-4; D unclear. Per germline, CDR1 MGHDK and CDR2 SYGVNS. V lost 1 base to trimming and J lost 7 bases, with 7 bases between them. The CDR3 totals 13 residues. Here the CDR3 reads CASSESGSEKLFF. The CDR3 nucleotides read TGTGCCAGCAGTGAATCGGGGAGTGAAAAACTGTTTTTT. Full variable domain (missing parts from reference TRBV25-1 and TRBJ1-4): EADIYQTPRYLVIGTGKKITLECSQTMGHDKMYWYQQDPGMELHLIHYSYGVNSTEKGDLSSESTVSRIRTEHFPLTLESARPSHTSQYLCASSESGSEKLFFGSGTQLSVL.

This clone was seen just once. The chain has TRBV19 and TRBJ2-5; tentative D call: TRBD2 (6 bases). This CDR3 spans 14 amino acids. The germline gives CDR1 LNHDA, CDR2 SQIVND (reference sequence). V was shortened by 5 bases and J by 2 bases, with 12 bases between the two germline ends. The CDR3 DNA follows: TGTGCCAGTAGTCTCGGGAGCTGGCAAGAGACCCAGTACTTC. Its protein product is CASSLGSWQETQYF.